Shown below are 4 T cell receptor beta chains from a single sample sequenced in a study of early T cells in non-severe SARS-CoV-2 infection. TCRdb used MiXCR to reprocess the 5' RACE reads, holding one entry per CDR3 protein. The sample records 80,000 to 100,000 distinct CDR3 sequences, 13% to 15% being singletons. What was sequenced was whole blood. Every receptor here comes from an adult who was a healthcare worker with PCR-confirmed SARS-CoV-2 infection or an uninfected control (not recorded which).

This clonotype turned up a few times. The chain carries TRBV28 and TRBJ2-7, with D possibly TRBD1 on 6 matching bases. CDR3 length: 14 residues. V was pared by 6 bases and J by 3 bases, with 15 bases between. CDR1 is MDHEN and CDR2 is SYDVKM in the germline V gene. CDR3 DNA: TGTGCCAGCAGCCTTGGACAGATGAACTACGAGCAGTACTTC. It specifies CASSLGQMNYEQYF.

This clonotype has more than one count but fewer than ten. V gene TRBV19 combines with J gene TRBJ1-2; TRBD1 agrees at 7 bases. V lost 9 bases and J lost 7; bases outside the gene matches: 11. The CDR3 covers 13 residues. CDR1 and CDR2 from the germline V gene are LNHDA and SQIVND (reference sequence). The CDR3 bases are TGTGCCAGCGTTCCGGACAGGCGGGGTGGCTACACCTTC. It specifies CASVPDRRGGYTF. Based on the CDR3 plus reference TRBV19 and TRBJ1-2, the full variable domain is DGGITQSPKYLFRKEGQNVTLSCEQNLNHDAMYWYRQDPGQGLRLIYYSQIVNDFQKGDIAEGYSVSREKKESFPLTVTSAQKNPTAFYLCASVPDRRGGYTFGSGTRLTVV.

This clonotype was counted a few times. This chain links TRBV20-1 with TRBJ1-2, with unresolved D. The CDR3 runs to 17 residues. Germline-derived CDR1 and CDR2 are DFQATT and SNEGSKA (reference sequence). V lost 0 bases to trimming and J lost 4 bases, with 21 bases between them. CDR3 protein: CSARDKRSEGVPYGYTF. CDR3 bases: TGCAGTGCTAGAGATAAGCGGAGCGAGGGAGTCCCCTATGGCTACACCTTC.

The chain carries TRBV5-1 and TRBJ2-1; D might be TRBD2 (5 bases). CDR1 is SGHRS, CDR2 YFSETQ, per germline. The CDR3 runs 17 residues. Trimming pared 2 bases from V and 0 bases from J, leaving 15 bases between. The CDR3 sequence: CASSFSGSPSSYNEQFF. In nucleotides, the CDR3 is TGCGCCAGCAGCTTTTCGGGAAGTCCGAGCTCCTACAATGAGCAGTTCTTC.